These 17 T cell receptor beta chains came from one sample sequenced in a study of T cells in Graves' hyperthyroidism and ophthalmopathy. The investigators amplified TCR beta CDR3 regions from RNA transcripts. The HTBI primer set was used in a first-round RT-PCR of the TCR CDR3. MiXCR was run by TCRdb on the multiplex PCR reads, yielding one entry per CDR3 protein. The profile shows approximately 370,000 distinct CDR3 sequences, approximately 18% of them singletons. The sample consisted of blood. These receptors originate from a woman aged 30 to 39 with Graves' hyperthyroidism that later progressed to Graves' ophthalmopathy.

There are a few counts of this clonotype. The V gene is TRBV20-1, the J gene TRBJ2-2, with no clear D. This CDR3 comprises 14 residues. V dropped 0 bases and J dropped 1 base, with 6 bases sitting between them. In germline, CDR1 is DFQATT, CDR2 SNEGSKA (reference sequence). CDR3 in DNA: TGCAGTGCTAGAGATCTTCAGAACACCGGGGAGCTGTTTTTT. Translated, it gives CSARDLQNTGELFF.

This clonotype was observed many times. The chain links TRBV20-1 to TRBJ2-1, with D uncertain. Germline CDR1 is DFQATT and CDR2 is SNEGSKA (reference sequence). The V and J ends lost 0 bases and 6 bases respectively, with 15 bases between them. CDR3 length: 15 residues. CDR3 in DNA: TGCAGTGCTAGAGATTTCGGGCTCCTGGTCAATGAGCAGTTCTTC. Residues: CSARDFGLLVNEQFF.

This clonotype was detected a few times. This chain links TRBV28 with TRBJ2-7, with D possibly being TRBD1 or TRBD2 (5 bases each). The CDR3 runs 16 residues. Germline CDR1 reads MDHEN; CDR2 reads SYDVKM. The V gene lost 5 bases and the J gene lost 3 bases, with 20 bases spanning the gap. CDR3 nucleotide sequence: TGTGCCAGCAGTCCATGGGACCCGAAACGTCGCTACGAGCAGTACTTC. This sequence encodes CASSPWDPKRRYEQYF.

This chain uses TRBV18 with TRBJ2-4; D is possibly TRBD1 or TRBD2 (6 bases each). This CDR3 has 17 residues. V was shortened by 6 bases and J by 3 bases, with 21 bases between the two germline ends. Germline V gene data show CDR1 as KGHSH and CDR2 as LQKENI. The CDR3 loop is CASSFAGGASDKNIQYF. The CDR3 DNA follows: TGTGCCAGCTCCTTCGCCGGGGGCGCGTCGGACAAAAACATTCAGTACTTC. The complete variable domain, with remaining parts taken from reference TRBV18 and TRBJ2-4, reads NAGVMQNPRHLVRRRGQEARLRCSPMKGHSHVYWYRQLPEEGLKFMVYLQKENIIDESGMPKERFSAEFPKEGPSILRIQQVVRGDSAAYFCASSFAGGASDKNIQYFGAGTRLSVL.

The V gene is TRBV12-3 or TRBV12-4, the J gene TRBJ2-1, with 14 positions matching TRBD2. This CDR3 region has 21 residues. J lost 0 bases, V lost 2 bases, and 12 bases had no gene match. The CDR3 DNA is TGTGCCAGCAGTTTAAGGGCGGGACTAGCGGGAGTAATAGTCTCCTACAATGAGCAGTTCTTC. It encodes CASSLRAGLAGVIVSYNEQFF.

At least ten counts were recorded for this clonotype. The J gene is TRBJ2-3, the V gene TRBV2, with 7 bases that match TRBD1. The J segment lost 2 bases and the V segment lost 6 bases, leaving 8 bases of the junction unmatched. The CDR3 covers 15 residues. Germline-derived CDR1 and CDR2 are SNHLY and FYNNEI. The CDR3 bases are TGTGCCAGCAGCAAAACCGGGACAGTCACAGATACGCAGTATTTT. It specifies CASSKTGTVTDTQYF. Based on the CDR3 plus reference TRBV2 and TRBJ2-3, the full variable domain is EPEVTQTPSHQVTQMGQEVILRCVPISNHLYFYWYRQILGQKVEFLVSFYNNEISEKSEIFDDQFSVERPDGSNFTLKIRSTKLEDSAMYFCASSKTGTVTDTQYFGPGTRLTVL.

The table lists this clonotype with many counts. The chain joins TRBV11-2 to TRBJ2-5; TRBD1 might be the D (6 bases). CDR3 length equals 14 residues. V lost 5 bases and J 5 bases, leaving 15 bases between the germline ends. Looked up from germline, CDR1 is SGHAT and CDR2 is FQNNGV. The CDR3 nucleotides are TGTGCCAGCAGCCCAGGGGTCCGGGGCGAGACCCAGTACTTC. The encoded protein is CASSPGVRGETQYF.

Ten or more counts support this clonotype. The rearrangement joins TRBV12-3 or TRBV12-4 to TRBJ2-1; D gene ambiguous. The CDR3 consists of 13 residues. The germline V and J ends were trimmed by 6 bases and 0 bases, with 6 bases remaining between them. CDR3 sequence reads: CASSGSSYNEQFF. The CDR3 nucleotides are TGTGCCAGCAGCGGTAGCTCCTACAATGAGCAGTTCTTC.

The chain links TRBV18 to TRBJ1-5; 9 nucleotides match TRBD1. This CDR3 region has 18 residues. Germline V gene lookup returns CDR1 KGHSH and CDR2 LQKENI. V lost 6 bases, J lost 0 bases, and 12 bases stayed unmatched. In DNA form, the CDR3 reads TGTGCCAGCTCGGCAATGACAGGGGGATCTTGTAGCAATCAGCCCCAGCATTTT. The encoded protein is CASSAMTGGSCSNQPQHF.

In this sample, this clonotype turned up many times. The chain couples TRBV11-2 to TRBJ2-5; D may be TRBD2 (5 bases). Trimming removed 5 bases from V and 5 bases from J, with 21 bases in between. CDR3 size: 16 residues. Germline V CDR1 and CDR2: SGHAT, FQNNGV. This CDR3 is CASSELGRAASETQYF. CDR3 nucleotides: TGTGCCAGCAGCGAACTAGGACGGGCGGCCTCGGAGACCCAGTACTTC.

This clonotype was detected ten times or more. The chain employs TRBV2 and TRBJ2-1; 7 nucleotides line up with TRBD1. J was trimmed by 4 bases and V by 4 bases; bases with no gene match: 13. This CDR3 contains 17 residues. CDR1 is SNHLY and CDR2 is FYNNEI in the germline V gene. In DNA, the CDR3 is TGTGCCAGCAGTGGAACAGGGGTCGCTAACTTATACAATGAGCAGTTCTTC. It codes for CASSGTGVANLYNEQFF. Complete variable domain (other parts from reference TRBV2 and TRBJ2-1): EPEVTQTPSHQVTQMGQEVILRCVPISNHLYFYWYRQILGQKVEFLVSFYNNEISEKSEIFDDQFSVERPDGSNFTLKIRSTKLEDSAMYFCASSGTGVANLYNEQFFGPGTRLTVL.

In regard to this clonotype: This could be a read error, since a much larger clone is one nucleotide away. This chain joins TRBV2 and TRBJ2-1, with D unclear. Germline values: CDR1 SNHLY, CDR2 FYNNEI. The CDR3 contains 12 residues. Trimming pared 6 bases from V and 3 bases from J, leaving 6 bases between. The chain's CDR3 is CASRDFYNEQFF. CDR3 DNA sequence: TGTGCCAGCAGGGATTTCTACAATGAGCAGTTCTTC.

In the case of this clonotype: One base away lies a much larger clone, so this may be a sequencing read error. The J gene is TRBJ1-1, the V gene TRBV18, with D possibly TRBD1 on 5 matching bases. CDR3 length: 14 amino acids. Germline lookup yields CDR1 KGHSH and CDR2 LQKENI. The CDR3 here is CASSPLGANIEAFF. The CDR3 DNA is TGTGCCAGCTCACCATTAGGGGCGAACATTGAAGCTTTCTTT. The full variable domain, completed using reference TRBV18 and TRBJ1-1, is NAGVMQNPRHLVRRRGQEARLRCSPMKGHSHVYWYRQLPEEGLKFMVYLQKENIIDESGMPKERFSAEFPKEGPSILRIQQVVRGDSAAYFCASSPLGANIEAFFGQGTRLTVV.

This clonotype was counted many times. The V and J genes are TRBV18 and TRBJ2-3; TRBD2 is a possible D gene (6 bases). Germline V CDR1 and CDR2: KGHSH, LQKENI. V was pared by 8 bases and J by 1 base, with 13 bases between. The CDR3 covers 14 residues. The CDR3 DNA sequence: TGTGCCAGCCATTACCGCGGGGGCACAGATACGCAGTATTTT. It yields the protein CASHYRGGTDTQYF.

The V gene is TRBV5-6, the J gene TRBJ2-7; TRBD1 might be the D (5 bases). Looked up from germline, CDR1 is SGHDT and CDR2 is YYEEEE. The CDR3 is 13 residues long. V was shortened by 2 bases and J by 3 bases, with 9 bases between the two germline ends. The CDR3 reads CASSFRGLYEQYF. The CDR3 nucleotides read TGTGCCAGCAGCTTTAGGGGCCTCTACGAGCAGTACTTC.

V is TRBV7-3 and J is TRBJ2-3; D may be TRBD1 or TRBD2 (7 bases each). From germline, CDR1 is SGHTA and CDR2 FQGTGA. The V end lost 5 bases, the J end lost 6 bases, and 15 bases lay between the germline ends. The CDR3 has 14 amino acids. The CDR3: CASSPGGGQDTQYF. Here the CDR3 DNA reads TGTGCCAGCAGCCCTGGGGGGGGACAGGATACGCAGTATTTT.

This chain connects TRBV5-1 to TRBJ2-2; D gene unclear. V lost 0 bases and J lost 0, with 9 bases in between. Germline CDR1 and CDR2: SGHRS and YFSETQ. This CDR3 region has 16 residues. The CDR3 DNA reads as TGCGCCAGCAGCTTGGGTCGGAGCGCGAACACCGGGGAGCTGTTTTTT. Its protein product is CASSLGRSANTGELFF.